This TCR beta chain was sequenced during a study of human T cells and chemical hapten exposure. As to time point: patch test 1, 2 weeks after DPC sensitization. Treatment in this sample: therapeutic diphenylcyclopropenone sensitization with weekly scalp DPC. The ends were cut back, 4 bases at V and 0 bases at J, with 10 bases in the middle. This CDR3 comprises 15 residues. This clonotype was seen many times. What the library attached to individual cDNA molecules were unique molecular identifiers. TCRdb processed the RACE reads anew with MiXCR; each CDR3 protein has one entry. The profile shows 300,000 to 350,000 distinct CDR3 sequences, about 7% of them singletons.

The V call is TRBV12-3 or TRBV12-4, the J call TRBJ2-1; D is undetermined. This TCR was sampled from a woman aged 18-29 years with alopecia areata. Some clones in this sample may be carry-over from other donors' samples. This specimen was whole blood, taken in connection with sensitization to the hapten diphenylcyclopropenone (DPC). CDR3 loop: CASSSYTNSYNEQFF. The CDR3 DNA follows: TGTGCCAGCAGTTCCTACACCAACTCCTACAATGAGCAGTTCTTC.